A single sample gave rise to the 24 T cell receptor beta chains below, sequenced in a study of cytomegalovirus exposure and HLA in healthy donors. PCR was performed using 60 Vbeta and 13 Jbeta primers. Some clones are missing from TCRdb's copy, which holds only in-frame ones; the method was immunoSEQ multiplex PCR. The data show 150,000 to 170,000 clones, 70% to 80% seen once. The sample taken for sequencing was PBMCs. The receptors were gathered from a man aged 30 to 45 in good health and CMV-seropositive.

This clone was picked up a small number of times. V is TRBV10-1 and J is TRBJ2-1, with 10 bases aligning to TRBD2. Per the germline V gene, CDR1 is WNHNN and CDR2 is SYGVQD (reference sequence). This CDR3 comprises 19 residues. After removal of 8 bases from V and 0 bases from J, the junction contained 16 bases not matched to a gene. CDR3: CASGAPPTSGPSSYNEQFF. CDR3 sequence (DNA): TGCGCCAGCGGGGCCCCCCCGACTAGCGGGCCCTCCTCCTACAATGAGCAGTTCTTC.

The V gene is TRBV6-4, the J gene TRBJ1-2, with 10 bases matching TRBD1. Germline trimming cut 3 bases from V and 8 bases from J; bases unmatched to any gene: 12. This CDR3 has 16 residues. Germline lookup yields CDR1 MRHNA and CDR2 SNTAGT. DNA for the CDR3: TGTGCCAGCAGTGAGAGGCGGGACAGGGGAATTGAGGGCTACACCTTC. This translates into CASSERRDRGIEGYTF.

The chain is built from TRBV5-8 and TRBJ1-3; D is ambiguous. Germline CDR1 reads SGHTS; CDR2 reads YDEGEE. CDR3 length: 12 residues. Trimming took 6 bases from V and 0 from J, leaving 4 bases between them. CDR3 in DNA: TGTGCCAGCACCCGCTCTGGAAACACCATATATTTT. This sequence encodes CASTRSGNTIYF.

V is TRBV7-8 and J is TRBJ1-2; D gene unclear. The CDR3 spans 15 residues. V lost 1 base and J 0 bases, leaving 9 bases between the germline ends. CDR1 is SGHVS, CDR2 FQNEAQ, per germline. The DNA of the CDR3 is TGTGCCAGCAGCTTAGATCGCAGATCTAACTATGGCTACACCTTC. Translating gives CASSLDRRSNYGYTF.

The rearrangement joins TRBV5-1 to TRBJ1-1; possible D gene TRBD1, 5 bases. The germline gives CDR1 SGHRS, CDR2 YFSETQ. This CDR3 comprises 14 residues. V shed 5 bases and J shed 3 bases, with 14 bases lying between them. DNA for the CDR3: TGCGCCAGCAGGCCCCAGGGTGATGACACTGAAGCTTTCTTT. Its protein is CASRPQGDDTEAFF.

The chain joins TRBV15 to TRBJ1-2, with TRBD1 matching over 7 bases. Unmatched junction bases numbered 4, after V lost 3 bases and J lost 3 bases. This CDR3 is 14 amino acids long. CDR1 and CDR2 (germline): LNHNV, YYDKDF (reference sequence). Here the CDR3 DNA reads TGTGCCACCAGCAGCGTCGGACAGGACTATGGCTACACCTTC. Its translation is CATSSVGQDYGYTF. Filled out from reference TRBV15 and TRBJ1-2, the complete variable domain reads DAMVIQNPRYQVTQFGKPVTLSCSQTLNHNVMYWYQQKSSQAPKLLFHYYDKDFNNEADTPDNFQSRRPNTSFCFLDIRSPGLGDTAMYLCATSSVGQDYGYTFGSGTRLTVV.

The rearrangement uses TRBV7-9 and TRBJ2-7, with D possibly being TRBD2 (6 bases). Germline-derived CDR1 and CDR2 are SEHNR and FQNEAQ (reference sequence). V lost 0 bases to trimming and J lost 6 bases, with 27 bases between them. The CDR3 has 19 residues. CDR3 loop: CASSLAVGAGLRSRTEQYF. Here the CDR3 DNA reads TGTGCCAGCAGCTTAGCTGTAGGTGCGGGGCTCCGTAGCCGGACCGAGCAGTACTTC.

This chain connects TRBV18 to TRBJ1-1; 8 nucleotides agree with TRBD1. Germline CDR1 and CDR2: KGHSH and LQKENI. Trimming cost V 3 bases and J 1 base; bases outside gene matches: 4. The CDR3 sequence is 15 residues long. The CDR3 sequence: CASSPAGGQNTEAFF. CDR3 nucleotides: TGTGCCAGCTCACCGGCAGGGGGCCAGAACACTGAAGCTTTCTTT. Full variable domain (rest looked up from reference TRBV18 and TRBJ1-1): NAGVMQNPRHLVRRRGQEARLRCSPMKGHSHVYWYRQLPEEGLKFMVYLQKENIIDESGMPKERFSAEFPKEGPSILRIQQVVRGDSAAYFCASSPAGGQNTEAFFGQGTRLTVV.

This chain joins TRBV29-1 and TRBJ1-2; 9 bases align to TRBD1. Germline V gene lookup returns CDR1 SQVTM and CDR2 ANQGSEA. The CDR3 length is 14 residues. The ends lost 6 bases at V and 10 bases at J; junction bases unmatched: 15. This CDR3 reads CSVQGGGQGRVYTF. The CDR3 nucleotides are TGCAGCGTCCAGGGCGGGGGACAGGGACGGGTCTACACCTTC.

The chain has TRBV25-1 and TRBJ2-1; 9 bases line up with TRBD2. The CDR3 has 15 residues. CDR1 MGHDK and CDR2 SYGVNS come from the germline V gene. V shed 4 bases and J 4 bases; nucleotides not matched to a gene: 5. The CDR3 DNA reads TGTGCCAGCAGTGTATGGACTAGCGAATACAATGAGCAGTTCTTC. Residues: CASSVWTSEYNEQFF.

This chain links TRBV7-3 with TRBJ2-1; possible D gene TRBD1, 6 bases. This CDR3 comprises 17 residues. Germline CDR1 reads SGHTA; CDR2 reads FQGTGA. Trimming took 4 bases from V and 0 from J, leaving 16 bases between them. The CDR3 reads CASSSISDRSSYNEQFF. In DNA, the CDR3 is TGTGCCAGCAGCTCCATCTCCGACAGGTCCTCCTACAATGAGCAGTTCTTC.

The rearrangement uses TRBV4-1 and TRBJ2-1; the D gene is possibly TRBD2 (6 bases). Germline V gene lookup returns CDR1 MGHRA and CDR2 YSYEKL. With 0 bases removed from V and 5 bases from J, the gap between germline ends came to 17 bases. The CDR3 covers 17 residues. CDR3 protein: CASSQEWGVAGNNEQFF. The CDR3 nucleotides are TGCGCCAGCAGCCAAGAGTGGGGGGTCGCAGGGAACAATGAGCAGTTCTTC.

This clone was detected only a few times. The J gene is TRBJ2-3, the V gene TRBV7-3, with D possibly matching TRBD2 (6 bases). Trimming took 5 bases from V and 0 from J, leaving 12 bases between them. Germline lookup yields CDR1 SGHTA and CDR2 FQGTGA. The CDR3 has 15 amino acids. CDR3 residues: CASSRDSLSTDTQYF. CDR3 sequence (DNA): TGTGCCAGCAGCCGGGACTCCCTTAGCACAGATACGCAGTATTTT.

This clone occurred a few times. This chain connects TRBV6-1 to TRBJ2-1, with 7 bases lining up with TRBD1. CDR1 is MNHNS, CDR2 SASEGT, per germline. The CDR3 spans 15 residues. The ends lost 5 bases at V and 5 bases at J; junction bases unmatched: 9. The CDR3 DNA follows: TGTGCCAGCAGTCGCGCCGGGACAGCAAACAATGAGCAGTTCTTC. This sequence encodes CASSRAGTANNEQFF.

The rearrangement uses TRBV7-2 and TRBJ2-7; D unresolved. The germline V and J ends were trimmed by 2 bases and 3 bases, with 14 bases remaining between them. CDR3 size: 15 residues. Germline V gene lookup returns CDR1 SGHTA and CDR2 FQGNSA. The CDR3 DNA reads as TGTGCCAGCAGCTTATCAACAGCAAGTAGCTACGAGCAGTACTTC. Its translation: CASSLSTASSYEQYF. The full variable domain, its missing parts supplied by reference TRBV7-2 and TRBJ2-7, is GAGVSQSPSNKVTEKGKDVELRCDPISGHTALYWYRQSLGQGLEFLIYFQGNSAPDKSGLPSDRFSAERTGGSVSTLTIQRTQQEDSAVYLCASSLSTASSYEQYFGPGTRLTVT.

The chain couples TRBV28 to TRBJ1-1, with D uncertain. The CDR3 is 14 residues long. With 3 bases removed from V and 0 bases from J, the gap between germline ends came to 8 bases. Germline lookup yields CDR1 MDHEN and CDR2 SYDVKM. CDR3 region: CASSLQTLNTEAFF. The CDR3 DNA is TGTGCCAGCAGTTTGCAGACTTTGAACACTGAAGCTTTCTTT.

Only one count was recorded for this clone. The chain couples TRBV14 to TRBJ1-2; D might be TRBD1 (6 bases). With 1 base removed from V and 3 bases from J, the gap between germline ends came to 6 bases. Germline CDR1 SGHDN, CDR2 FVKESK. The CDR3 loop spans 13 amino acids. CDR3 bases: TGTGCCAGCAGCCAAGGACAGGACTATGGCTACACCTTC. This translates into CASSQGQDYGYTF.

This clone was seen more than once but under ten times. This chain uses TRBV10-3 with TRBJ1-1; TRBD1 matches 8 bases. Per the germline V gene, CDR1 is ENHRY and CDR2 is SYGVKD. The CDR3 has 12 amino acids. V gave up 10 bases and J gave up 3 bases; unmatched junction bases: 4. The CDR3 here is CATQTGDTEAFF. DNA for the CDR3: TGTGCCACCCAGACAGGGGACACTGAAGCTTTCTTT.

This chain uses TRBV5-4 with TRBJ2-5, with 9 bases aligning to TRBD1. Trimming took 2 bases from V and 5 from J; bases not matched to a gene: 7. Germline loops: CDR1 SGHNT, CDR2 YYREEE (reference sequence). The CDR3 totals 15 residues. The chain's CDR3 is CASSFGTGWSETQYF. CDR3 coding DNA: TGTGCCAGCAGCTTTGGGACAGGGTGGTCGGAGACCCAGTACTTC.

V is TRBV12-5 and J is TRBJ1-1, with TRBD1 as a possible D gene (5 bases). CDR3 length: 15 residues. V lost 0 bases and J lost 4, with 12 bases in between. CDR1 is LGHNT, CDR2 FRNRAP, per germline. CDR3: CASGLVLGASTEAFF. As DNA, the CDR3 is TGTGCTAGTGGTTTGGTTCTAGGGGCGAGCACTGAAGCTTTCTTT.

This chain connects TRBV5-4 to TRBJ2-1; 9 nucleotides align to TRBD1. The J segment lost 4 bases and the V segment lost 4 bases, leaving 6 bases of the junction unmatched. CDR1 and CDR2 (germline): SGHNT, YYREEE (reference sequence). This CDR3 region has 15 residues. CDR3 in amino acids: CASSRTGEEYNEQFF. The CDR3 DNA reads TGTGCCAGCAGCCGGACAGGGGAGGAGTACAATGAGCAGTTCTTC.

This clone came up a few times. J is TRBJ2-7 and V is TRBV30, with unresolved D. Germline V gene sequence: CDR1 GTSNPN, CDR2 SVGIG (reference sequence). This CDR3 spans 12 amino acids. Trimming took off 2 bases at V and 4 bases at J, with 9 bases between the two ends. CDR3 coding DNA: TGTGCCTGGAGTCAAACAGCATACGAGCAGTACTTC. Translated, it gives CAWSQTAYEQYF.

The gene calls are TRBV15 and TRBJ2-1; TRBD2 agrees at 8 bases. Germline CDR1 is LNHNV and CDR2 is YYDKDF (reference sequence). J lost 10 bases, V lost 5 bases, and 10 bases had no gene match. The CDR3 is 14 residues long. The CDR3 here is CATSVPHGGVEQFF. The CDR3 DNA reads as TGTGCCACCAGCGTCCCACACGGGGGGGTCGAGCAGTTCTTC.

V is TRBV5-4 and J is TRBJ2-2, with 12 bases matching TRBD1. This CDR3 is 17 amino acids long. CDR1 and CDR2 (germline): SGHNT, YYREEE (reference sequence). Trimming took 3 bases from V and 5 from J; bases not matched to a gene: 8. CDR3 loop: CASSSGTGGVGTGELFF. The CDR3 DNA reads as TGTGCCAGCAGCTCTGGGACAGGGGGCGTGGGAACCGGGGAGCTGTTTTTT.